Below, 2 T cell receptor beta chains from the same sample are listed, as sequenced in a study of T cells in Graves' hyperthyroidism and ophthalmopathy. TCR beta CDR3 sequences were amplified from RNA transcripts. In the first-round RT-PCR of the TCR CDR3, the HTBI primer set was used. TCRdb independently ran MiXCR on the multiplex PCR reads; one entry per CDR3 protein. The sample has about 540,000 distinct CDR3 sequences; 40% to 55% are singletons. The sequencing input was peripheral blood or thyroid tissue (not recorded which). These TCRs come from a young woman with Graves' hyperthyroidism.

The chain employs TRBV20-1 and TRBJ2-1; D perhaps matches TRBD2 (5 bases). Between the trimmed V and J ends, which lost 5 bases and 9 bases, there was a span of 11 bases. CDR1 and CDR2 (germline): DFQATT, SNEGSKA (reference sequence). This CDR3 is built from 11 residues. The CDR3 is CSAAGLFEQFF. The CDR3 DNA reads TGCAGTGCTGCCGGACTCTTTGAGCAGTTCTTC.

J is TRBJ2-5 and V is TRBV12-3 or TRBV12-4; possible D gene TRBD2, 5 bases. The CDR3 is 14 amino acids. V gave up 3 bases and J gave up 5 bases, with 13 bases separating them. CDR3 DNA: TGTGCCAGCAGTTTGAGGAGTAGCGAGGAGACCCAGTACTTC. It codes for CASSLRSSEETQYF.